This T cell receptor (beta chain) was found in a study of T cells in Graves' hyperthyroidism and ophthalmopathy. About the study: Any treatment followed the collection of peripheral blood at initial diagnosis.

This clonotype occurred once. The V gene lost 1 base and the J gene lost 0 bases, with 10 bases spanning the gap. The CDR3 totals 15 residues. Duration under 3 months, a NOSPECS grade of at least 4, and a Clinical Activity Score of at least 3 characterized the ophthalmopathy patients. Lactation, pregnancy, other autoimmune disease or uncontrolled infection led to exclusion of patients. PBMCs came from more than 9.5 ml fresh peripheral blood. The investigators amplified TCR beta CDR3 regions from RNA transcripts. The HTBI set primed first-round TCR CDR3 RT-PCR. TCRdb fed the multiplex PCR reads into MiXCR, producing one record per CDR3 protein. The repertoire consists of some 550,000 distinct CDR3 sequences, with 15% to 20% occurring once and the leading ten covering less than 3.5%.

The source of this sequence is a woman in her thirties or forties with Graves' ophthalmopathy. This chain connects TRBV12-3 or TRBV12-4 to TRBJ2-7; D gene uncertain. Sequences were obtained from blood. CDR3 residues: CASSLEWANSYEQYF. The DNA of the CDR3 is TGTGCCAGCAGTTTAGAATGGGCCAACTCCTACGAGCAGTACTTC.